This entry is about one T cell receptor (beta chain). This record belongs to a study of blood T cell repertoires in COVID-19. At the level of the study: Sites across the United States, Italy and Spain contributed samples from acute and convalescent COVID-19. T cells, B-cell-depleted T cells, or PBMCs supplied cDNA or gDNA.

The table came from immunoSEQ multiplex PCR; TCRdb's copy has only in-frame clones and leaves some out. Here the sample spans hundreds of thousands of clones, 80% to 90% being singletons. The trim removed 5 bases at V and 1 base at J, leaving 0 bases unmatched. The CDR3 loop spans 13 amino acids. Germline loops: CDR1 SEHNR, CDR2 FQNEAQ (reference sequence). Source material: PBMCs or T cells enriched from blood (not recorded which). J is TRBJ1-1 and V is TRBV7-9; 8 nucleotides agree with TRBD1. The source of this sequence is a man under 40 who had recovered from COVID-19. The CDR3 nucleotides read TGTGCCAGCAGCACAGGGGGGAACACTGAAGCTTTCTTT. Translating gives CASSTGGNTEAFF.